In its sample, the clone carrying this T cell receptor (beta chain) was seen many times. Its target is not known. V dropped 4 bases and J dropped 6 bases, with 10 bases sitting between them. CDR3 length: 11 residues. Germline V gives CDR1 SQVTM, CDR2 ANQGSEA. This sample stems from a study of molecular identifiers for immune sequencing clone quantification. Study-level background: In replicates, the authors split RNA from 20,000 or 100,000 naive CD8 cells five ways and sequenced four. General study results and limits: A single cell's spiked Jurkat TCR RNA was reportedly detectable among about a million naive cells. Underestimation of highly expanded clone sizes could arise where identical TCR molecules share a barcode. Over 98% of effector molecules, yet under 1% of naive-cell molecules, were held by clones above 20 RNA copies.

TCRdb recomputed calls from the PCR reads with MiXCR, one row per CDR3 protein. Of about 640,000 distinct CDR3 sequences in the sample, 20% were seen once. The receptor was isolated from a human donor in good health. Some libraries in this study had Jurkat cell RNA spiked in. The chain employs TRBV29-1 and TRBJ2-7; tentative D call: TRBD1 (5 bases). The sequencing input was naive CD8+ T cells from blood, with Jurkat cell RNA spiked in. Stated subset: FACS-sorted CD8+CD4-CCR7+CD45RA+ naive T cells. CDR3 in amino acids: CSVARGGEQYF. Here the CDR3 DNA reads TGCAGCGTTGCTAGGGGCGGCGAGCAGTACTTC.